These T cell receptor beta chains were read from a single sample in a study of blood T cell repertoires in COVID-19. TCRdb's table, derived via immunoSEQ multiplex PCR, lists solely in-frame clones and lacks some. The sample contains 150,000 to 200,000 clones, roughly four fifths of which appear only once. The specimen sequenced was peripheral blood. All receptors derive from a woman over 75 with acute or convalescent COVID-19. The CDR3 runs from the conserved cysteine through the conserved F or W. The D gene is left open where the match is weak. Clone size is shown for a subset of rows, as once, few, many or a class of expanded clone.

v_call: TRBV24-1; clone_size: .; j_call: TRBJ2-3; d_call: TRBD2; cdr3_aa: CATSETPSGRKDYADTQYF; cdr3_nt: TGTGCCACCAGTGAGACGCCTAGCGGGAGAAAAGATTACGCAGATACGCAGTATTTT
v_call: TRBV15; clone_size: once; j_call: TRBJ2-2; d_call: TRBD2; cdr3_aa: CATSRSGIATGELFF; cdr3_nt: TGTGCCACCAGCAGAAGCGGGATCGCCACCGGGGAGCTGTTTTTT
v_call: TRBV13; clone_size: .; j_call: TRBJ2-3; d_call: TRBD2; cdr3_aa: CASSLRASGRTDTQYF; cdr3_nt: TGTGCCAGCAGCTTAAGGGCTAGCGGGAGAACAGATACGCAGTATTTT
v_call: TRBV7-7; clone_size: .; j_call: TRBJ2-2; d_call: TRBD1; cdr3_aa: CASSLSPGGNTGELFF; cdr3_nt: TGTGCCAGCAGCTTATCCCCAGGGGGCAACACCGGGGAGCTGTTTTTT
v_call: TRBV6-1; clone_size: .; j_call: TRBJ2-2; d_call: TRBD1; cdr3_aa: CASSERDRRNTGELFF; cdr3_nt: TGTGCCAGCAGTGAAAGGGACAGAAGGAACACCGGGGAGCTGTTTTTT
v_call: TRBV13; clone_size: once; j_call: TRBJ1-4; d_call: .; cdr3_aa: CASSYGATNEKLFF; cdr3_nt: TGTGCCAGCAGCTACGGAGCAACTAATGAAAAACTGTTTTTT
v_call: TRBV30; clone_size: .; j_call: TRBJ1-4; d_call: TRBD1; cdr3_aa: CAWSVGTGMGEKLFF; cdr3_nt: TGTGCCTGGAGTGTAGGGACAGGGATGGGTGAAAAACTGTTTTTT
v_call: TRBV6-2/TRBV6-3; clone_size: .; j_call: TRBJ2-1; d_call: .; cdr3_aa: CASSYPTGELFRDEQFF; cdr3_nt: TGTGCCAGCAGTTACCCGACGGGGGAACTTTTTCGTGATGAGCAGTTCTTC
v_call: TRBV3-1/TRBV3-2; clone_size: .; j_call: TRBJ1-2; d_call: .; cdr3_aa: CASSLRFPAPGYTF; cdr3_nt: TGTGCCAGCAGCCTAAGATTCCCAGCGCCTGGCTACACCTTC
v_call: TRBV15; clone_size: .; j_call: TRBJ1-2; d_call: TRBD1; cdr3_aa: CATSRDRTGAINYGYTF; cdr3_nt: TGTGCCACCAGCAGAGATCGGACAGGGGCGATAAACTATGGCTACACCTTC
v_call: TRBV12-3/TRBV12-4; clone_size: .; j_call: TRBJ2-1; d_call: .; cdr3_aa: CASSLRGNEQFF; cdr3_nt: TGTGCCAGCTCCCTAAGAGGGAATGAGCAGTTCTTC
v_call: TRBV24-1; clone_size: .; j_call: TRBJ1-1; d_call: .; cdr3_aa: CATSDSPEGPDIEAFF; cdr3_nt: TGTGCCACCAGTGATTCACCGGAGGGCCCGGACATTGAAGCTTTCTTT
v_call: TRBV6-2/TRBV6-3; clone_size: few; j_call: TRBJ1-1; d_call: .; cdr3_aa: CASSRGGTEAFF; cdr3_nt: TGTGCCAGCAGCCGCGGGGGCACTGAAGCTTTCTTT
v_call: TRBV5-4; clone_size: .; j_call: TRBJ1-5; d_call: TRBD1; cdr3_aa: CASSSGTDNQPQHF; cdr3_nt: TGTGCCAGCAGCTCGGGGACAGACAATCAGCCCCAGCATTTT
v_call: TRBV4-1; clone_size: once; j_call: TRBJ2-1; d_call: .; cdr3_aa: CASSQLGMPEQFF; cdr3_nt: TGCGCCAGCAGCCAACTAGGAATGCCTGAGCAGTTCTTC
v_call: TRBV11-2; clone_size: few; j_call: TRBJ2-3; d_call: TRBD1; cdr3_aa: CASSFRQGTDTQYF; cdr3_nt: TGTGCCAGCAGCTTTAGACAGGGGACAGATACGCAGTATTTT
v_call: TRBV3-1/TRBV3-2; clone_size: .; j_call: TRBJ1-2; d_call: .; cdr3_aa: CASTPLGGDLGYTF; cdr3_nt: TGTGCCAGCACCCCATTGGGGGGGGACCTCGGCTACACCTTC
v_call: TRBV7-6; clone_size: .; j_call: TRBJ1-5; d_call: .; cdr3_aa: CASSLRGSNQPQHF; cdr3_nt: TGTGCCAGCAGCTTAAGGGGGAGCAATCAGCCCCAGCATTTT
v_call: TRBV28; clone_size: few; j_call: TRBJ1-2; d_call: TRBD1; cdr3_aa: CASSTPGQGVYYGYTF; cdr3_nt: TGTGCCAGCAGTACACCGGGACAGGGGGTATACTATGGCTACACCTTC
v_call: TRBV18; clone_size: .; j_call: TRBJ2-2; d_call: TRBD1; cdr3_aa: CASSRGAAGGISGELFF; cdr3_nt: TGTGCCAGCTCACGAGGTGCGGCAGGGGGCATTTCCGGGGAGCTGTTTTTT
v_call: TRBV5-5; clone_size: .; j_call: TRBJ2-7; d_call: .; cdr3_aa: CASSFTSSYEQYF; cdr3_nt: TGTGCCAGCAGCTTCACTAGCTCCTACGAGCAGTACTTC
v_call: TRBV2; clone_size: .; j_call: TRBJ1-1; d_call: .; cdr3_aa: CASSAPEALNTEAFF; cdr3_nt: TGTGCCAGCAGCGCCCCTGAGGCACTGAACACTGAAGCTTTCTTT
v_call: TRBV7-2; clone_size: .; j_call: TRBJ2-1; d_call: TRBD2; cdr3_aa: CASSPNPGTSPRNEQFF; cdr3_nt: TGTGCCAGCAGCCCGAACCCGGGGACTAGCCCTCGCAATGAGCAGTTCTTC
v_call: TRBV9; clone_size: .; j_call: TRBJ2-5; d_call: TRBD1; cdr3_aa: CASSASGTGGAETQYF; cdr3_nt: TGTGCCAGCAGCGCCTCCGGGACAGGGGGCGCAGAGACCCAGTACTTC
v_call: TRBV5-4; clone_size: once; j_call: TRBJ1-2; d_call: TRBD1; cdr3_aa: CASSLTGVGYTF; cdr3_nt: TGTGCCAGCAGCTTGACAGGGGTTGGCTACACCTTC
v_call: TRBV7-2; clone_size: .; j_call: TRBJ2-2; d_call: TRBD2; cdr3_aa: CASRVRGRAAGELFF; cdr3_nt: TGTGCCAGCAGGGTACGCGGGAGGGCGGCCGGGGAGCTGTTTTTT
v_call: TRBV5-1; clone_size: .; j_call: TRBJ1-3; d_call: .; cdr3_aa: CASSFTGNSGNTIYF; cdr3_nt: TGCGCCAGCAGCTTTACAGGGAACTCTGGAAACACCATATATTTT
v_call: TRBV5-6; clone_size: .; j_call: TRBJ1-5; d_call: .; cdr3_aa: CASSRSAGEYSNQPQHF; cdr3_nt: TGTGCCAGCAGCAGATCGGCGGGAGAATATAGCAATCAGCCCCAGCATTTT
v_call: TRBV27; clone_size: .; j_call: TRBJ2-7; d_call: .; cdr3_aa: CASSFSLDHEQYF; cdr3_nt: TGTGCCAGCAGTTTTTCTCTAGACCACGAGCAGTACTTC
v_call: TRBV3-1/TRBV3-2; clone_size: once; j_call: TRBJ2-1; d_call: TRBD2; cdr3_aa: CASSPSSGSYNEQFF; cdr3_nt: TGTGCCAGCAGCCCTTCTAGCGGGAGCTACAATGAGCAGTTCTTC
v_call: TRBV7-9; clone_size: .; j_call: TRBJ1-2; d_call: .; cdr3_aa: CASSWDYYGYTF; cdr3_nt: TGTGCCAGCAGCTGGGACTACTATGGCTACACCTTC
v_call: TRBV6-1; clone_size: .; j_call: TRBJ2-1; d_call: .; cdr3_aa: CASSERRLHRGNEQFF; cdr3_nt: TGTGCCAGCAGTGAACGCCGACTTCACCGAGGGAATGAGCAGTTCTTC
v_call: TRBV5-6; clone_size: .; j_call: TRBJ2-2; d_call: .; cdr3_aa: CASSLGSLDTGELFF; cdr3_nt: TGTGCCAGCAGCTTGGGGTCGTTAGACACCGGGGAGCTGTTTTTT
v_call: TRBV6-6; clone_size: few; j_call: TRBJ1-6; d_call: TRBD1; cdr3_aa: CASSIDRGSPLHF; cdr3_nt: TGTGCCAGCAGTATTGACAGGGGCTCACCCCTCCACTTT
v_call: TRBV11-2; clone_size: .; j_call: TRBJ2-1; d_call: .; cdr3_aa: CASSLDLRYNEQFF; cdr3_nt: TGTGCCAGCAGCTTAGATCTACGGTACAATGAGCAGTTCTTC
v_call: TRBV18; clone_size: .; j_call: TRBJ1-2; d_call: .; cdr3_aa: CASSLQRQASNYGYTF; cdr3_nt: TGTGCCAGCTCACTCCAACGACAGGCCTCAAACTATGGCTACACCTTC
v_call: TRBV11-2; clone_size: .; j_call: TRBJ2-7; d_call: .; cdr3_aa: CASSLGPKYEQYF; cdr3_nt: TGTGCCAGCAGCTTAGGGCCCAAGTACGAGCAGTACTTC
v_call: TRBV30; clone_size: .; j_call: TRBJ1-1; d_call: .; cdr3_aa: CAWSLGGRGAFF; cdr3_nt: TGTGCCTGGAGTCTGGGGGGAAGAGGAGCTTTCTTT
v_call: TRBV30; clone_size: .; j_call: TRBJ1-2; d_call: .; cdr3_aa: CAWSTGFYGDYTF; cdr3_nt: TGTGCCTGGAGTACAGGGTTCTATGGTGACTACACCTTC
v_call: TRBV5-4; clone_size: .; j_call: TRBJ1-1; d_call: TRBD1; cdr3_aa: CASSVGQGFFTEAFF; cdr3_nt: TGTGCCAGCAGCGTAGGACAGGGCTTTTTCACTGAAGCTTTCTTT
v_call: TRBV9; clone_size: few; j_call: TRBJ2-2; d_call: TRBD2; cdr3_aa: CASSVAGTSGRINTGELFF; cdr3_nt: TGTGCCAGCAGCGTAGCCGGGACTAGCGGGAGAATAAACACCGGGGAGCTGTTTTTT
v_call: TRBV20-1; clone_size: once; j_call: TRBJ2-2; d_call: .; cdr3_aa: CSALNTGELFF; cdr3_nt: TGCAGTGCCCTAAACACCGGGGAGCTGTTTTTT
v_call: TRBV6-5; clone_size: .; j_call: TRBJ1-5; d_call: .; cdr3_aa: CASSTRGAYQPQHF; cdr3_nt: TGTGCCAGCAGTACCAGGGGTGCCTATCAGCCCCAGCATTTT